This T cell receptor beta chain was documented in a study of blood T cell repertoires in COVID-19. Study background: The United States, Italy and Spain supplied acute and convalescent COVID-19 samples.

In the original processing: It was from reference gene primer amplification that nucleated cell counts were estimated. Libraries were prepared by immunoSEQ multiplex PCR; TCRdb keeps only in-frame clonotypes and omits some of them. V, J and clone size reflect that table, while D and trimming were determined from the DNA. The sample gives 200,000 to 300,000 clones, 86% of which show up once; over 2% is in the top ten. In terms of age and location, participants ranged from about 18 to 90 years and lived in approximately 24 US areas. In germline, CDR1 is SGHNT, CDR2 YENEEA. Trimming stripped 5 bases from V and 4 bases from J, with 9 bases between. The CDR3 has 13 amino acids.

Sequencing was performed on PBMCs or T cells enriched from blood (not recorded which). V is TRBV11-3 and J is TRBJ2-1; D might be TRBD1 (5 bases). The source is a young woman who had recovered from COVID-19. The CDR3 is CASSPGPYNEQFF. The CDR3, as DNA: TGTGCCAGCAGCCCAGGGCCTTACAATGAGCAGTTCTTC.